The clone carrying this TCR beta chain has more than one count but fewer than ten. Antigen specificity is unknown. The data originate from a study of T-cell reconstitution after alpha-beta-depleted transplantation in children. General study findings and limits: Recipient T cells and thymic progenitors that survived gave rise to the high TCRbeta diversity observed at day 60 in some patients. After transplant, at about two months, alpha-beta T cells were reportedly derived from several hundred expanded graft clones. T-cell numbers and diversity one year post-transplant derived largely from freshly generated T cells.

Unique molecular identifiers were incorporated during preparation of the TCRbeta library. TCRdb fed the PCR reads into MiXCR, producing one record per CDR3 protein. The sample includes about 460,000 distinct CDR3 sequences, roughly a tenth of them seen just once. The germline gives CDR1 MNHEY, CDR2 SMNVEV (reference sequence). This CDR3 contains 20 residues. V gave up 5 bases and J gave up 1 base, with 28 bases separating them. This clonotype was sampled from a child younger than 10 with inherited bone marrow failure, due to receive a stem cell transplant. J is TRBJ2-3 and V is TRBV27; tentatively, D is TRBD1 (6 bases). Specimen: PBMCs, collected before TCRalphabeta/CD19-depleted stem cell transplant. The CDR3 sequence is CASSPLSPYRDEGRTDTQYF. In DNA, the CDR3 is TGTGCCAGCAGTCCCCTATCGCCTTACAGGGACGAGGGACGCACAGATACGCAGTATTTT.